Presented here are 3 T cell receptor beta chains from one specimen sequenced in a study of cytomegalovirus exposure and HLA in healthy donors (dated by TCRdb to about 2017). The protocol used for the library was the immunoSEQ multiplex PCR assay. A mixture of 60 forward primers for TCR Vbeta segments and 13 reverse primers for TCR Jbeta segments was used in the multiplex PCR. Sourced from immuneACCESS, this table was stored by TCRdb with only in-frame sequences that have V and J called. A share of the clones is absent; for the studies checked, an unresolved V gene accounts for under half, and the remainder has no known explanation. The sample yields roughly 80,000 clones; around 84% were counted once. Jointly, the top ten make up around 2.4% of the sample. Sequencing was carried out using PBMCs. Source of these receptors: a woman between 50 and 59 years old in good health and CMV-seronegative.

Comment on this clone: At the DNA level, this CDR3 is encoded by other sequences in the same sample as well. This chain connects TRBV5-1 to TRBJ1-6; TRBD1 matches at 7 bases. Germline V gene data show CDR1 as SGHRS and CDR2 as YFSETQ. After removal of 4 bases from V and 5 bases from J, the junction contained 3 bases not matched to a gene. CDR3 length equals 14 residues. The CDR3 DNA sequence: TGCGCCAGCAGCCTAGGACAGGATAATTCACCCCTCCACTTT. The encoded protein is CASSLGQDNSPLHF. The whole variable domain, filled in from reference TRBV5-1 and TRBJ1-6, reads KAGVTQTPRYLIKTRGQQVTLSCSPISGHRSVSWYQQTPGQGLQFLFEYFSETQRNKGNFPGRFSGRQFSNSRSEMNVSTLELGDSALYLCASSLGQDNSPLHFGNGTRLTVT.

The CDR3, as DNA: TGTGCCAGCAGCTTTAATTGGGCAAGTCAGCCCCAGCATTTT. Translated, it gives CASSFNWASQPQHF. The chain links TRBV5-6 to TRBJ1-5; no firm D call. CDR1 is SGHDT, CDR2 YYEEEE, per germline. The CDR3 totals 14 residues. Deletions cut 2 bases from V and 6 bases from J, with 12 bases between. The full variable domain, rest sourced from reference TRBV5-6 and TRBJ1-5, is DAGVTQSPTHLIKTRGQQVTLRCSPKSGHDTVSWYQQALGQGPQFIFQYYEEEERQRGNFPDRFSGHQFPNYSSELNVNALLLGDSALYLCASSFNWASQPQHFGDGTRLSIL.

J is TRBJ2-6 and V is TRBV9; tentatively, D is TRBD1 (5 bases). V lost 3 bases, J lost 2 bases, and 12 bases lay in between. The CDR3 has 16 residues. Germline V CDR1 and CDR2: SGDLS, YYNGEE. The CDR3, as DNA: TGTGCCAGCAGCGCCGACCAGGGCCCTGGGGCCAACGTCCTGACTTTC. Its translation: CASSADQGPGANVLTF.